The 32 T cell receptor beta chains below all came from one sample that was sequenced in a study of T cells of healthy individuals. TCRdb fed the 5' RACE reads into MiXCR, producing one record per CDR3 protein. This table has about 53,000 distinct CDR3 sequences, about 15% appearing once. These TCRs come from a human donor in good health.

This clonotype was counted ten times or more. Written as DNA, the CDR3 is TGTGCTAGTGGTTTGGTAGCAGCGGGGTTCGCCGGGGAGCTGTTTTTT. It specifies CASGLVAAGFAGELFF. The V gene is TRBV12-5, the J gene TRBJ2-2; 7 bases line up with TRBD2. J gave up 6 bases and V 0 bases, and 7 bases lay outside the gene matches. This CDR3 is built from 16 residues. CDR1 LGHNT and CDR2 FRNRAP come from the germline V gene.

The chain recombines TRBV12-3 or TRBV12-4 with TRBJ1-1; the match to TRBD1 covers 9 bases. With V trimmed by 6 bases and J by 0 bases, 8 bases remained unmatched. CDR3 length: 16 residues. CDR3 coding DNA: TGTGCCAGCAGCTTTAGGACAGGGGTCCTGAACACTGAAGCTTTCTTT. Encoded protein: CASSFRTGVLNTEAFF.

The V gene is TRBV7-2, the J gene TRBJ2-3; 9 bases line up with TRBD2. CDR3 length equals 15 residues. Unmatched junction bases numbered 9, after V lost 5 bases and J lost 6 bases. The V gene's germline CDR1 is SGHTA and CDR2 FQGNSA. DNA for the CDR3: TGTGCCAGCAGCCTCCGACGGACTAGCGCCGATACGCAGTATTTT. The encoded protein is CASSLRRTSADTQYF.

This clonotype was observed at least ten times. The J gene is TRBJ2-4, the V gene TRBV11-2, with D possibly called TRBD1 or TRBD2 (6 bases each). Trimming shortened V by 5 bases and J by 1 base, and 18 bases separated the two germline ends. The CDR3 consists of 17 residues. Germline assignment: CDR1 SGHAT and CDR2 FQNNGV. The CDR3 region is CASSHVRGDRAKNIQYF. CDR3 nucleotide sequence: TGTGCCAGCAGCCACGTTAGGGGGGATAGGGCCAAAAACATTCAGTACTTC.

This clonotype was seen repeatedly, ten times or more. This chain connects TRBV10-3 to TRBJ1-5; no clear D gene. Germline V gene data show CDR1 as ENHRY and CDR2 as SYGVKD. V was pared by 6 bases and J by 9 bases, with 12 bases between. The CDR3 has 12 residues. The CDR3 here is CAISSWSRPQHF. CDR3 nucleotide sequence: TGTGCCATCAGCTCATGGAGTAGGCCCCAGCATTTT.

V and J are TRBV27 and TRBJ1-2; TRBD1 is a possible D gene (6 bases). CDR3 length equals 15 residues. CDR1 is MNHEY and CDR2 is SMNVEV in the germline V gene (reference sequence). Trimming pared 5 bases from V and 5 bases from J, leaving 18 bases between. The CDR3 protein is CASSPRDTRRYGYTF. CDR3 DNA sequence: TGTGCCAGCAGTCCGAGGGACACTCGACGATATGGCTACACCTTC.

This clonotype was seen just once. The chain employs TRBV6-1 and TRBJ1-5; TRBD1 might be the D (5 bases). The CDR3 runs to 16 residues. Trimming took 5 bases from V and 3 from J, leaving 17 bases between them. Germline loops: CDR1 MNHNS, CDR2 SASEGT. CDR3 sequence reads: CASSPHIGALNQPQHF. In nucleotides, the CDR3 is TGTGCCAGCAGTCCGCACATTGGGGCCCTCAATCAGCCCCAGCATTTT.

J is TRBJ1-1 and V is TRBV10-2, with D hard to call. The V end was cut by 0 bases, the J end by 6 bases, with 5 bases between. CDR1 and CDR2 from the germline V gene are WSHSY and SAAADI. This CDR3 has 12 amino acids. This CDR3 is CASSESGSEAFF. In nucleotides, the CDR3 is TGCGCCAGCAGTGAGTCGGGGTCTGAAGCTTTCTTT.

A word on this clonotype: Since a much larger clone is just one base distant, this may be a read error. This CDR3 is missing its conserved last phenylalanine or tryptophan, likely due to a read error. V gene TRBV5-1 combines with J gene TRBJ1-1, with 8 nucleotides matching TRBD1. Germline CDR1 SGHRS, CDR2 YFSETQ. The trim removed 3 bases at V and 5 bases at J, leaving 6 bases unmatched. The CDR3 extends over 14 amino acids. CDR3 nucleotides: TGCGCCAGCAGCTGGCGACAGGGGAGGACTGAAGCTTTCTTG. Its translation is CASSWRQGRTEAFL.

This chain joins TRBV20-1 and TRBJ2-5, with D perhaps TRBD2 (6 bases). V was trimmed by 3 bases and J by 0 bases, leaving 17 bases between them. The CDR3 has 16 residues. Germline V gene data show CDR1 as DFQATT and CDR2 as SNEGSKA (reference sequence). DNA for the CDR3: TGCAGTGCTAGGGCCGCGAGGAGCGGGTACCAAGAGACCCAGTACTTC. Translating gives CSARAARSGYQETQYF.

The table lists this clonotype with a few counts. V gene TRBV7-2 combines with J gene TRBJ2-7; D remains unclear. CDR3 length: 14 amino acids. V was pared by 2 bases and J by 0 bases, with 8 bases between. Germline CDR1 reads SGHTA; CDR2 reads FQGNSA. The DNA of the CDR3 is TGTGCCAGCAGCTTACTCATAAGCTCCTACGAGCAGTACTTC. Protein: CASSLLISSYEQYF.

A single count supports this clonotype. This chain joins TRBV30 and TRBJ2-1; D gene uncertain. V was shortened by 6 bases and J by 7 bases, with 19 bases between the two germline ends. CDR3 length: 14 amino acids. Germline V gives CDR1 GTSNPN, CDR2 SVGIG (reference sequence). CDR3: CACARLRVGNEQFF. For the CDR3, the DNA is TGTGCCTGCGCCCGACTCCGTGTGGGGAATGAGCAGTTCTTC. Using reference TRBV30 and TRBJ2-1 for the parts outside the CDR3, the full variable domain is SQTIHQWPATLVQPVGSPLSLECTVEGTSNPNLYWYRQAAGRGLQLLFYSVGIGQISSEVPQNLSASRPQDRQFILSSKKLLLSDSGFYLCACARLRVGNEQFFGPGTRLTVL.

This clonotype turned up a few times. The CDR3 DNA reads as TGTGCCAGCGGCACAAGGCTAGCGGGAGTCGGCTCCTACAATGAGCAGTTCTTC. This encodes CASGTRLAGVGSYNEQFF. This rearrangement joins TRBV28 to TRBJ2-1, with 10 bases identical to TRBD2. The CDR3 has 18 residues. Per the germline V gene, CDR1 is MDHEN and CDR2 is SYDVKM. V was clipped by 8 bases and J by 0 bases; unmatched bases: 13.

This clonotype was counted at least ten times. The CDR3 nucleotides are TGCAGCGCTCACCAGGGTACTGAAGCTTTCTTT. Its protein product is CSAHQGTEAFF. The rearrangement links TRBV29-1 to TRBJ1-1, with D perhaps TRBD1 (5 bases). This CDR3 is 11 amino acids long. Trimming shortened V by 7 bases and J by 5 bases, and 11 bases separated the two germline ends. Per the germline V gene, CDR1 is SQVTM and CDR2 is ANQGSEA.

This chain uses TRBV9 with TRBJ1-1; tentatively, D is TRBD1 (5 bases). This CDR3 has 13 amino acids. Germline CDR1 reads SGDLS; CDR2 reads YYNGEE. V was trimmed by 3 bases and J by 1 base, leaving 7 bases between them. CDR3 loop: CASSAGQNTEAFF. In DNA, the CDR3 is TGTGCCAGCAGCGCAGGACAGAACACTGAAGCTTTCTTT.

V usage is TRBV9 and J usage is TRBJ2-7, with 7 positions matching TRBD1. V shed 3 bases, J shed 2 bases, and the junction held 8 bases outside the gene matches. CDR1 is SGDLS, CDR2 YYNGEE, per germline. This CDR3 contains 15 residues. DNA of the CDR3: TGTGCCAGCAGCGCTGGGACAGTGAGCACCTACGAGCAGTACTTC. Amino acid sequence: CASSAGTVSTYEQYF.

Notes on this clonotype: At one end the junction does not follow the germline gene, possibly because of a read error. The J gene is TRBJ1-4, the V gene TRBV6-6; 8 nucleotides line up with TRBD1. The germline CDR1 and CDR2 sequences are MNHNY and SVGAGI (reference sequence). The CDR3 runs 15 residues. CDR3 DNA: TGTGCCAGCAGCGATACAGGGGGTTTAAATGAAAGACTGTTTTTT. This translates into CASSDTGGLNERLFF.

This clonotype was seen at least ten times. The chain recombines TRBV6-5 with TRBJ2-3, with 9 nucleotides matching TRBD2. Germline assignment: CDR1 MNHEY and CDR2 SVGAGI. The CDR3 extends over 16 amino acids. Trimming cost V 4 bases and J 5 bases; bases outside gene matches: 10. DNA for the CDR3: TGTGCCAGCAGTTCGGGGCGGGGGGGCCGTGGAGATACGCAGTATTTT. Translation gives CASSSGRGGRGDTQYF.

Ten or more counts support this clonotype. This chain uses TRBV6-2 or TRBV6-3 with TRBJ2-5; D tentatively reads TRBD1 or TRBD2 (5 bases each). Trimming shortened V by 6 bases and J by 4 bases, and 15 bases separated the two germline ends. The germline CDR1 and CDR2 sequences are MNHEY and SVGEGT. The CDR3 extends over 14 amino acids. Here the CDR3 reads CASSSPGRGETQYF. For the CDR3, the DNA is TGTGCCAGCAGCTCCCCGGGGCGAGGAGAGACCCAGTACTTC.

There are a few counts of this clonotype. V and J are TRBV3-1 and TRBJ2-3; 9 bases match TRBD2. J was trimmed by 0 bases and V by 10 bases; bases with no gene match: 2. CDR1 LGHDT and CDR2 YNNKEL come from the germline V gene (reference sequence). This CDR3 contains 13 residues. The CDR3: CATSGASTDTQYF. The CDR3 DNA reads TGTGCCACTAGCGGGGCTAGCACAGATACGCAGTATTTT.

In its sample, this clonotype was seen many times. This rearrangement joins TRBV4-3 to TRBJ1-1; 7 positions agree with TRBD1. Losses at the gene ends were 3 bases for V and 3 bases for J; bases not matched to a gene: 1. There are 13 residues in the CDR3. Per germline, CDR1 LGHNA and CDR2 YSLEER. The CDR3 DNA sequence: TGCGCCAGCAGCCAGACAGGGTACACTGAAGCTTTCTTT. Its translation is CASSQTGYTEAFF.

This clonotype was picked up one time. This may come from a read error, since a much larger clone is one base off. The chain couples TRBV24-1 to TRBJ2-3, with D tentatively TRBD2 (6 bases). The V end was cut by 5 bases, the J end by 5 bases, with 19 bases between. CDR1 is KGHDR, CDR2 SFDVKD, per germline. The CDR3 extends over 16 amino acids. DNA for the CDR3: TGTGCCACCAGTGGCGAGACACCCGGAGGGGTAGATACGCAGTATTTT. It is translated as CATSGETPGGVDTQYF.

This clonotype was observed a few times. The rearrangement joins TRBV10-3 to TRBJ1-1, with D uncertain. Germline V gene sequence: CDR1 ENHRY, CDR2 SYGVKD. The length of the CDR3 is 15 residues. Trimming cost V 3 bases and J 1 base, with 12 bases left between them. The DNA for the CDR3 is TGTGCCATCAGTGATAAATCGTCGGAGAACACTGAAGCTTTCTTT. This codes for CAISDKSSENTEAFF.

In its sample, this clonotype was seen a few times. The chain recombines TRBV7-3 with TRBJ1-1; perhaps TRBD1 as D (6 bases). This CDR3 spans 15 amino acids. The germline V and J ends were trimmed by 5 bases and 7 bases, with 20 bases remaining between them. Germline V gives CDR1 SGHTA, CDR2 FQGTGA. The CDR3 protein is CASSRDTGWGDEAFF. In nucleotides, the CDR3 is TGTGCCAGCAGCCGGGACACCGGTTGGGGAGATGAAGCTTTCTTT.

This clonotype has only a few counts. This chain links TRBV10-3 with TRBJ1-5; D gene ambiguous. V lost 11 bases and J 5 bases, leaving 19 bases between the germline ends. CDR3 length: 14 residues. The germline V gene has CDR1 ENHRY and CDR2 SYGVKD. The CDR3 DNA sequence: TGTGCCTCTACGGGGATCTTGAGTGATCAGCCCCAGCATTTT. Translating gives CASTGILSDQPQHF.

A few counts support this clonotype. V gene TRBV12-3 or TRBV12-4 combines with J gene TRBJ1-1; D perhaps matches TRBD1 (5 bases). This CDR3 region has 13 residues. The ends were cut back, 6 bases at V and 4 bases at J, with 12 bases in the middle. This CDR3 reads CASRIREGTEAFF. CDR3 nucleotide sequence: TGTGCCAGCAGGATCAGGGAGGGCACTGAAGCTTTCTTT.

In this sample, this clonotype turned up many times. This chain links TRBV2 with TRBJ2-7; the D gene could be TRBD1 or TRBD2 (6 bases each). The germline V gene encodes CDR1 SNHLY and CDR2 FYNNEI. CDR3 length: 15 residues. The ends were cut back, 2 bases at V and 2 bases at J, with 13 bases in the middle. The CDR3 reads CASSEYTGAAYEQYF. Written as DNA, the CDR3 is TGTGCCAGCAGTGAATACACGGGGGCGGCCTACGAGCAGTACTTC.

This clonotype was detected a few times. The chain is built from TRBV6-1 and TRBJ2-3; TRBD1 matches at 8 bases. J gave up 1 base and V 6 bases, and 6 bases lay outside the gene matches. This CDR3 has 15 residues. Germline CDR1 and CDR2: MNHNS and SASEGT. The CDR3, as DNA: TGTGCCAGCAGCCCGGGACAGGCCCGCACAGATACGCAGTATTTT. Protein product: CASSPGQARTDTQYF.

The rearrangement uses TRBV4-3 and TRBJ2-5; D perhaps matches TRBD2 (5 bases). The germline V gene has CDR1 LGHNA and CDR2 YSLEER. Trimming removed 4 bases from V and 5 bases from J, with 26 bases in between. The CDR3 has 18 amino acids. The CDR3 DNA follows: TGCGCCAGCAGCCCCCCGATGAGGGTGCGGTTTACTAGGGAGACCCAGTACTTC. It encodes CASSPPMRVRFTRETQYF.

This clonotype was seen only a few times. The genes are TRBV20-1 and TRBJ1-1; the match to TRBD1 covers 10 bases. The CDR3 covers 15 residues. Looked up from germline, CDR1 is DFQATT and CDR2 is SNEGSKA (reference sequence). Trimming cost V 6 bases and J 3 bases; bases outside gene matches: 10. The DNA of the CDR3 is TGCAGTGCCTTACGGCCGGACAGGGGGGACACTGAAGCTTTCTTT. Protein product: CSALRPDRGDTEAFF.

This clonotype was observed many times. The chain carries TRBV29-1 and TRBJ1-6, with D tentatively TRBD1 (5 bases). The V gene lost 4 bases and the J gene lost 7 bases, with 11 bases spanning the gap. This CDR3 has 13 amino acids. Germline lookup yields CDR1 SQVTM and CDR2 ANQGSEA. CDR3 region: CSVGGASNSPLHF. The CDR3 DNA reads as TGCAGCGTTGGAGGGGCGTCGAATTCACCCCTCCACTTT.

V is TRBV5-1 and J is TRBJ1-5; D gene uncertain. Germline values: CDR1 SGHRS, CDR2 YFSETQ. CDR3 length: 13 amino acids. V gave up 1 base and J gave up 5 bases, with 7 bases separating them. The chain's CDR3 is CASSLSLHQPQHF. The CDR3 DNA reads TGCGCCAGCAGCTTGTCGTTGCATCAGCCCCAGCATTTT.